This T cell receptor beta chain stems from a study of T cell repertoires in cytomegalovirus infection (dated by TCRdb to the late 2010s). For the wider study: Because public TCR beta signatures pointed to carriage of CMV infection together with the matching HLA type, the HLA type of each donor mattered for the analysis. The full study reports these points: In the ex vivo response, HLA-C-restricted CMV-specific TCR beta clonotypes were dominant, and in two of eight donors the single most frequent clonotype came from this HLA-C-restricted group. Cumulative frequency of public TCR beta family members discriminated carriers of CMV infection plus the relevant HLA type in this cohort and an independent approximately 350-donor cohort.

This clonotype came up a few times. Which antigen it targets is not known. There are no base qualities to consult, and no much larger clone falls within one base. The sequencing machine was an Illumina HiSeq 1500. The public sequencing data were trimmed at Q25 with fastp and processed into clonotypes with MiXCR by TCRdb, which kept only in-frame beta chains. CDR3 protein sequences are deduplicated, and each keeps its most common genes and DNA. The sample records roughly 68,000 distinct CDR3 sequences, 20% to 25% of which are singletons. 60% to 85% of the sample rests with the top ten. The germline V gene yields SGHTA for CDR1 and FQGNSA for CDR2. The CDR3, cysteine through phenylalanine, is 14 amino acids long. Just CDR3 DNA is preserved here, 42 bases in frame from base 1. V is pruned by 7 bases and J by 6 bases, leaving 6 bases of the junction without a gene match.

The chain is encoded by TRBV7-2 joined to TRBJ2-2; 9 bases in the junction line up with TRBD2. The sequence derives from a human donor in good health (CMV status not recorded). Some clones in this sample may be carry-over from other donors' samples. Material for sequencing was PBMCs, sequenced either directly or after in vitro stimulation (not recorded which). The CDR3 protein: CASNSRGGAGELFF. The DNA reads as follows: TGTGCCAGCAACTCTCGCGGGGGGGCCGGGGAGCTGTTTTTT.